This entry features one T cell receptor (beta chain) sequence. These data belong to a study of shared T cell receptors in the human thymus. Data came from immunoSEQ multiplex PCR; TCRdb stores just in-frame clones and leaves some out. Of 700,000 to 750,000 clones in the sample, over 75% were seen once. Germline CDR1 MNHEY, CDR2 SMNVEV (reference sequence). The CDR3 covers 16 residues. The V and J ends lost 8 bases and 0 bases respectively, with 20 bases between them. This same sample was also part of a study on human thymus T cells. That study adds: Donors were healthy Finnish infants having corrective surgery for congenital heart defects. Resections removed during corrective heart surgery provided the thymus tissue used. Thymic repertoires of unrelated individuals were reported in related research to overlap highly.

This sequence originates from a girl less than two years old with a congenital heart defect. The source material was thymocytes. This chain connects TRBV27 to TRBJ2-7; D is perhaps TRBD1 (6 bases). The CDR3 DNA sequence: TGTGCCAGCGCAGCAAACAGGGCCAGGAGCTCCTACGAGCAGTACTTC. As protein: CASAANRARSSYEQYF.